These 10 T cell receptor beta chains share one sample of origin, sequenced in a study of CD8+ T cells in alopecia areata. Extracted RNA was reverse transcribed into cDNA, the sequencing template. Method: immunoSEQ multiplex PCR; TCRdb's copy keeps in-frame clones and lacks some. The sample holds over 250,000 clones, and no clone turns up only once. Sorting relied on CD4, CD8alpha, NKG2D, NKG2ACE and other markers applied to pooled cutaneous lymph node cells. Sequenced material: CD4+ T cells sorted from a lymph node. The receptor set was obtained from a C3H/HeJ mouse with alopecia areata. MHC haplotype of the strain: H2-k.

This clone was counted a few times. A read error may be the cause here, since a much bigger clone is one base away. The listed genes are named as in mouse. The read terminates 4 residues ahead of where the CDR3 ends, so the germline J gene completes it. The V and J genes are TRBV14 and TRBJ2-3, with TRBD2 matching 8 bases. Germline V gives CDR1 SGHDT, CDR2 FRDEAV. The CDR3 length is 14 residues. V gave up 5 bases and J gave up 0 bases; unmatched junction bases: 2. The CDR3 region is CASRNWGSAETLYF. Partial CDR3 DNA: TGTGCCAGCAGGAACTGGGGGAGTGCAGAA.

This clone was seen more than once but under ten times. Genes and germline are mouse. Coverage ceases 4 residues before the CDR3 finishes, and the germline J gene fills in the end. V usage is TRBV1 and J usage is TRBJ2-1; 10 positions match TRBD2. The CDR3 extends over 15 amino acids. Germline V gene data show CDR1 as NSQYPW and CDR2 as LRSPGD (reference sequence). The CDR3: CTCSAEPGGAAEQFF. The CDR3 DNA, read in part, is TGCACCTGCAGTGCAGAGCCTGGGGGGGCAGCT.

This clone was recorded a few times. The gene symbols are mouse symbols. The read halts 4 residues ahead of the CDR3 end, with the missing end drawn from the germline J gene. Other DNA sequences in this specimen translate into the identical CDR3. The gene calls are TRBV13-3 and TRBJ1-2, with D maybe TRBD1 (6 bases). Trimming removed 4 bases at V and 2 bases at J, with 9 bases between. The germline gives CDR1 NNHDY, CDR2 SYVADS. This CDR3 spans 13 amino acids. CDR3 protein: CASSRDTNSDYTF. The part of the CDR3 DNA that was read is TGTGCCAGCAGTCGGGACACGAACTCC.

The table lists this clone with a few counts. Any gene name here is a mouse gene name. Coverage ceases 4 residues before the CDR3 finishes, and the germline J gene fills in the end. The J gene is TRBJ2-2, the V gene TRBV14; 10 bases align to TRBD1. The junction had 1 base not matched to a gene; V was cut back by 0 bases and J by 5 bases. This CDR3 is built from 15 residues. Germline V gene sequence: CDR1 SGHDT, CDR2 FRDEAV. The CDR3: CASSFWDRGTGQLYF. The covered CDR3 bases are TGTGCCAGCAGTTTCTGGGACAGGGGAACCGGG.

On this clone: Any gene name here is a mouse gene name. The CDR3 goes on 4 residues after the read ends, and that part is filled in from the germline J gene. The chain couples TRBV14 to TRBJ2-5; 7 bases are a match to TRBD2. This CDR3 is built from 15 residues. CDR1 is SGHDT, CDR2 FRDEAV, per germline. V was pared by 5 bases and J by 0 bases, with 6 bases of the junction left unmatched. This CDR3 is CASSRWGNNQDTQYF. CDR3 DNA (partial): TGTGCCAGCAGCCGCTGGGGGAATAACCAAGAC.

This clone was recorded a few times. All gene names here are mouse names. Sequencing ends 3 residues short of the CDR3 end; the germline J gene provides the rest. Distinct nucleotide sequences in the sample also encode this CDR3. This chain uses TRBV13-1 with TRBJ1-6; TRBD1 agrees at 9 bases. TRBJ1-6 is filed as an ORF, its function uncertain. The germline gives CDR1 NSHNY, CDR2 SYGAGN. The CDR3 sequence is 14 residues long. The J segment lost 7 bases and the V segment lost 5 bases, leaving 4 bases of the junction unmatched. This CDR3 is CASRGTGWNSPLYF. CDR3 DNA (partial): TGTGCCAGCAGAGGGACAGGGTGGAATTCGCCC.

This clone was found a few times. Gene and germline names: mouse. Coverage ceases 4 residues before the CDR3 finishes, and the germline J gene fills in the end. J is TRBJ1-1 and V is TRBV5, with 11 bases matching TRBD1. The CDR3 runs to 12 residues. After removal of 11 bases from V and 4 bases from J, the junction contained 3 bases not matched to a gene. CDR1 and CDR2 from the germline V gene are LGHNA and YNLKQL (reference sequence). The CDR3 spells CAGQGAGTEVFF. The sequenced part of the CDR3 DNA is TGTGCCGGACAGGGGGCCGGCACA.

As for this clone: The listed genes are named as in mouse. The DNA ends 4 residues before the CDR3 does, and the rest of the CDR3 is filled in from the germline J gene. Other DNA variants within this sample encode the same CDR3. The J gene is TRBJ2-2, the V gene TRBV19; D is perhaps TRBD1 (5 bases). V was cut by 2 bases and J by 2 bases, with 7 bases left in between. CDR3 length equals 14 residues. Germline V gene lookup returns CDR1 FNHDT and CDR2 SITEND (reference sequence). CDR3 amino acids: CASSIPGNTGQLYF. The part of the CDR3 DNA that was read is TGTGCCAGCAGTATTCCAGGGAACACCGGG. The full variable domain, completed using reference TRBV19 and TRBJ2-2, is GGIITQTPKFLIGQEGQKLTLKCQQNFNHDTMYWYRQDSGKGLRLIYYSITENDLQKGDLSEGYDASREKKSSFSLTVTSAQKNEMAVFLCASSIPGNTGQLYFGEGSKLTVL.

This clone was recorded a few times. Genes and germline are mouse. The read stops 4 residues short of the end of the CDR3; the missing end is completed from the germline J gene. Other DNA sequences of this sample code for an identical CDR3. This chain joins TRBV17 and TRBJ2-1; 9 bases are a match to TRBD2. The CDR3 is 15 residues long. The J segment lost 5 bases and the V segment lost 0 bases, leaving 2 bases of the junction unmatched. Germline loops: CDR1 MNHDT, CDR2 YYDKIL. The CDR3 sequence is CASSRELGGDAEQFF. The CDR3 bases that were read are TGTGCTAGCAGTAGAGAACTGGGGGGCGATGCT. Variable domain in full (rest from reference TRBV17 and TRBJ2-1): DTTVKQNPRYKLARVGKPVNLICSQTMNHDTMYWYQKKPNQAPKLLLFYYDKILNREADTFEKFQSSRPNNSFCSLYIGSAGLEYSAMYLCASSRELGGDAEQFFGPGTRLTVL.

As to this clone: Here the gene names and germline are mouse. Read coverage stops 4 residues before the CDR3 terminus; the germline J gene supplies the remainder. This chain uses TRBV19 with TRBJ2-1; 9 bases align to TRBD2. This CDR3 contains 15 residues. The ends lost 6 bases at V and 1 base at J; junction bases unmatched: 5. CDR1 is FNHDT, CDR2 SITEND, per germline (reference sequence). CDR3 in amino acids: CASIRLGANYAEQFF. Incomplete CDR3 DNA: TGTGCCAGCATCAGACTGGGGGCAAACTATGCT.